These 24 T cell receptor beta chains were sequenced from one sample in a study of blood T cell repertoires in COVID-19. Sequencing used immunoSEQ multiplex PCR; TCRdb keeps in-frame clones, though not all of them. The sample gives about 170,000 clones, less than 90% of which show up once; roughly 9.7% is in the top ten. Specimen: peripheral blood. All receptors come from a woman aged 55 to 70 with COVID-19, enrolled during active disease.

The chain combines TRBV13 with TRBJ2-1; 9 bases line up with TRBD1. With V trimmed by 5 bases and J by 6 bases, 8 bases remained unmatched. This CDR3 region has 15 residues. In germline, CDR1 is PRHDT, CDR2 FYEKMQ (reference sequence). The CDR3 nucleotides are TGTGCCAGCAGCCTAAGGACAGGGGCGGGCAATGAGCAGTTCTTC. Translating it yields CASSLRTGAGNEQFF.

The CDR3 is CAWGPDRTAQETQYF. CDR3 in DNA: TGTGCCTGGGGCCCCGATCGGACAGCCCAAGAGACCCAGTACTTC. The chain joins TRBV30 to TRBJ2-5, with D perhaps TRBD1 (6 bases). Germline CDR1 is GTSNPN and CDR2 is SVGIG (reference sequence). Trimming shortened V by 5 bases and J by 1 base, and 17 bases separated the two germline ends. The CDR3 runs to 15 residues.

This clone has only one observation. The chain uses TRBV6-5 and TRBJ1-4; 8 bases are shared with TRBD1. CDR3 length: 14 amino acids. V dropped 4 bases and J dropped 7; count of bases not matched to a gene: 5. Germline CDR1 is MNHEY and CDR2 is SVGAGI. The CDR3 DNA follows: TGTGCCAGCAGTTCACAGGGGGGAGGTGAAAAACTGTTTTTT. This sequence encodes CASSSQGGGEKLFF.

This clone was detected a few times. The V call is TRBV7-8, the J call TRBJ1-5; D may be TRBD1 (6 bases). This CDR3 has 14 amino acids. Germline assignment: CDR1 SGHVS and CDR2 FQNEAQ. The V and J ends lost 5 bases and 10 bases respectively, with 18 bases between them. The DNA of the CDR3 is TGTGCCAGCAGCCCCGGACAGCTCCGATCCCCCCAGCATTTT. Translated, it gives CASSPGQLRSPQHF.

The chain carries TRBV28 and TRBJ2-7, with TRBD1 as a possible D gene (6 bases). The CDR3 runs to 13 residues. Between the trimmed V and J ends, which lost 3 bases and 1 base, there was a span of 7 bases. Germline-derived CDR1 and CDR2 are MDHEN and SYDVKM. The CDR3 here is CASSFGQSYEQYF. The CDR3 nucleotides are TGTGCCAGCAGTTTTGGACAGTCCTACGAGCAGTACTTC.

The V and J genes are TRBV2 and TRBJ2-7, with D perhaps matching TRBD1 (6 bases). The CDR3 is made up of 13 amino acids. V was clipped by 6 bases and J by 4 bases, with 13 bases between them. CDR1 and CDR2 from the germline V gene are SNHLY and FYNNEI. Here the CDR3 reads CASSQSRGYEQYF. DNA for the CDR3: TGTGCCAGCAGCCAGAGCAGGGGTTACGAGCAGTACTTC.

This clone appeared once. The chain's CDR3 is CASSLAQGSNSPLHF. Written as DNA, the CDR3 is TGTGCCAGCAGCTTAGCTCAGGGAAGTAATTCACCCCTCCACTTT. The rearrangement joins TRBV7-2 to TRBJ1-6; D is possibly TRBD1 (5 bases). Germline V gene sequence: CDR1 SGHTA, CDR2 FQGNSA. The CDR3 covers 15 residues. V dropped 0 bases and J dropped 6 bases, with 9 bases sitting between them.

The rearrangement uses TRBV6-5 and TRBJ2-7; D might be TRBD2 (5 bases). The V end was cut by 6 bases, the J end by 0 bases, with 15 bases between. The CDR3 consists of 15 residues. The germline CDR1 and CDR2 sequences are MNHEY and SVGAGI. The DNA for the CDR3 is TGTGCCAGCAGCCGCGGACTGGGGAGCTCCTACGAGCAGTACTTC. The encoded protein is CASSRGLGSSYEQYF.

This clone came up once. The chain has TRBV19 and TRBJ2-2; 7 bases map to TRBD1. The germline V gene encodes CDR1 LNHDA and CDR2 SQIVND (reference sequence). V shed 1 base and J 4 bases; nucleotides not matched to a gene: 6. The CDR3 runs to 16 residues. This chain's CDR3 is CASSIGRQGGTGELFF. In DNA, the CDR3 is TGTGCCAGTAGTATAGGGCGACAGGGTGGCACCGGGGAGCTGTTTTTT.

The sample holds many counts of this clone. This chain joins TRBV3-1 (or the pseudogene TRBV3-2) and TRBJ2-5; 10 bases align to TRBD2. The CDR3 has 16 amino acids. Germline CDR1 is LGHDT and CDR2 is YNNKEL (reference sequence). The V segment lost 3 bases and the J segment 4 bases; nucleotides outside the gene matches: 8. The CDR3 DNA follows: TGTGCCAGCAGCCACAAATTAGCGGGAGGAGGAGAGACCCAGTACTTC. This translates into CASSHKLAGGGETQYF.

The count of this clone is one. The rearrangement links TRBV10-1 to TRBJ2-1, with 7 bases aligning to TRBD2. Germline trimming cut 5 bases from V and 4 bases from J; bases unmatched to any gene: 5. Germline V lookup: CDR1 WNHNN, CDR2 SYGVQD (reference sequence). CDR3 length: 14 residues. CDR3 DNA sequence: TGCGCCAGCAGTATATCTAGCGGATACAATGAGCAGTTCTTC. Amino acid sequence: CASSISSGYNEQFF.

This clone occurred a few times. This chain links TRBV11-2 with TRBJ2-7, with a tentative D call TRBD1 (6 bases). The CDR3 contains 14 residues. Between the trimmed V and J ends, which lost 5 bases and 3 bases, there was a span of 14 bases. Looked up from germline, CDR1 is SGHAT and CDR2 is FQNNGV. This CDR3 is CASSPPGHFYEQYF. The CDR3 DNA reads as TGTGCCAGCAGCCCGCCGGGACACTTCTACGAGCAGTACTTC. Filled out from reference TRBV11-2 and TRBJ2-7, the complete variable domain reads EAGVAQSPRYKIIEKRQSVAFWCNPISGHATLYWYQQILGQGPKLLIQFQNNGVVDDSQLPKDRFSAERLKGVDSTLKIQPAKLEDSAVYLCASSPPGHFYEQYFGPGTRLTVT.

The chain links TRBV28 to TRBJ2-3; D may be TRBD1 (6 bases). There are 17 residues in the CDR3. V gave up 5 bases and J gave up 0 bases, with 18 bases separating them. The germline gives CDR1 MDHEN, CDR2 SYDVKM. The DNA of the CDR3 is TGTGCCAGCAGTCCCCGGACAGCCTTACCTAGCACAGATACGCAGTATTTT. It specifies CASSPRTALPSTDTQYF.

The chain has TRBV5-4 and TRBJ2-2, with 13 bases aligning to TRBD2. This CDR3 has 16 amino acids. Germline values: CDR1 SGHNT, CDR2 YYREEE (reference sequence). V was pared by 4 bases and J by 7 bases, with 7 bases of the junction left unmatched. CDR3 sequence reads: CASSNGLAGVNGELFF. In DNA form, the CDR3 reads TGTGCCAGCAGCAATGGACTAGCGGGAGTGAACGGGGAGCTGTTTTTT.

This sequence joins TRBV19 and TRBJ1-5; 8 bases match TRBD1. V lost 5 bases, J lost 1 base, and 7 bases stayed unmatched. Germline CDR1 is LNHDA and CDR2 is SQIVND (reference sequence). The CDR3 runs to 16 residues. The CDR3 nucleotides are TGTGCCAGTAGTCCCTACGGGACAGGCAGCAATCAGCCCCAGCATTTT. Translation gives CASSPYGTGSNQPQHF.

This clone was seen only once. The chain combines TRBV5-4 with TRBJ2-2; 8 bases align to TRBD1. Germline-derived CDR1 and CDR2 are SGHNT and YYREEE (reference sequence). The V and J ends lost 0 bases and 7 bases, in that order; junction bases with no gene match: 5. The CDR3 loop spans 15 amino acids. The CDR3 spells CASSLGTGSVGELFF. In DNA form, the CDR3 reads TGTGCCAGCAGCTTGGGGACAGGGTCCGTCGGGGAGCTGTTTTTT.

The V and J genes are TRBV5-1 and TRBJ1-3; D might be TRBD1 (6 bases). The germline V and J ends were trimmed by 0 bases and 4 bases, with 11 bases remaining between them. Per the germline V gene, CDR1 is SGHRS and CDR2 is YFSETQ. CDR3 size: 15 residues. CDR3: CASSLEGGVGNTIYF. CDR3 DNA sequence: TGCGCCAGCAGCTTGGAAGGGGGGGTCGGAAACACCATATATTTT.

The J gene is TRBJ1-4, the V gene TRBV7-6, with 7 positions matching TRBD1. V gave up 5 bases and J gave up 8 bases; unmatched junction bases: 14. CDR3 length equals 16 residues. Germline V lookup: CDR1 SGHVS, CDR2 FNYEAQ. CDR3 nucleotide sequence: TGTGCCAGCAGCCCAAGACAGGGTCGGGGTGAGGAAAAACTGTTTTTT. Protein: CASSPRQGRGEEKLFF.

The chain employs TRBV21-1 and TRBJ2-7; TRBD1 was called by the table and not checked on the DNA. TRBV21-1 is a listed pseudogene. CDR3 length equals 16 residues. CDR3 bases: TGTGCCAGCAGCAAAGAGGACAGGGAGGGGTCCTACGAGCAGTACTTC. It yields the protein CASSKEDREGSYEQYF.

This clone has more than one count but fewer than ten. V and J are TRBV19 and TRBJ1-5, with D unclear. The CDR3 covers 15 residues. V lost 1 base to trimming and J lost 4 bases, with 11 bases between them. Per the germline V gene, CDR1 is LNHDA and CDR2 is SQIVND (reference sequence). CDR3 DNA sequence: TGTGCCAGTAGTATAGGCGGGAGACGGAATCAGCCCCAGCATTTT. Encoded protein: CASSIGGRRNQPQHF.

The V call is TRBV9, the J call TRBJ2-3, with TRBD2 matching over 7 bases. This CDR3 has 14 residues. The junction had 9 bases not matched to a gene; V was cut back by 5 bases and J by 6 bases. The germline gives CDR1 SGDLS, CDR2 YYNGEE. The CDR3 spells CASSPRRGDDTQYF. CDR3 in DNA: TGTGCCAGCAGTCCTCGTCGGGGGGACGATACGCAGTATTTT.

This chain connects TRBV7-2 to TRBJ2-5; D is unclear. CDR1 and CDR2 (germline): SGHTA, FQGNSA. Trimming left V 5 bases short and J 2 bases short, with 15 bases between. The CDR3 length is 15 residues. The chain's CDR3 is CASSRASLQQETQYF. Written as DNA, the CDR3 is TGTGCCAGCAGCAGAGCATCTTTACAGCAAGAGACCCAGTACTTC.

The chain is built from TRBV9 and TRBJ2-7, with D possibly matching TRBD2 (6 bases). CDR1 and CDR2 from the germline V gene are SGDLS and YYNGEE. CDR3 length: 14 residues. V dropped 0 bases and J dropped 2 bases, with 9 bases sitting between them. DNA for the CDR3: TGTGCCAGCAGCGTAGGTGGAGGGGCCTACGAGCAGTACTTC. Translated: CASSVGGGAYEQYF.

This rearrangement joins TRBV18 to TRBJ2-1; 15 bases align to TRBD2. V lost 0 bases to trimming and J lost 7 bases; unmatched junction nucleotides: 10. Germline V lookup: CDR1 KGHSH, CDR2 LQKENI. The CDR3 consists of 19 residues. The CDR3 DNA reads TGTGCCAGCTCACCACCGAGGACTAGCGGGAGGGCCGACGGGAATGAGCAGTTCTTC. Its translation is CASSPPRTSGRADGNEQFF.